The 23 T cell receptor beta chains reported below all come from one sample, sequenced in a study of blood T cell repertoires in COVID-19. Data came from immunoSEQ multiplex PCR; TCRdb stores just in-frame clones and leaves some out. The table has about 270,000 clones, about nine tenths seen once; the top ten hold roughly 8%. Sequenced: peripheral blood. Receptors were obtained from a man aged 40-50 years with active or convalescent COVID-19.

This chain joins TRBV11-3 and TRBJ2-7, with a possible D match to TRBD2 (5 bases). CDR1 is SGHNT and CDR2 is YENEEA in the germline V gene. V was shortened by 5 bases and J by 0 bases, with 14 bases between the two germline ends. The CDR3 runs 15 residues. Here the CDR3 reads CASSVLGVLSYEQYF. The CDR3, as DNA: TGTGCCAGCAGCGTCCTCGGGGTTCTCTCCTACGAGCAGTACTTC.

The chain is built from TRBV18 and TRBJ2-1; 7 bases agree with TRBD2. The CDR3 runs to 16 residues. Germline lookup yields CDR1 KGHSH and CDR2 LQKENI. V trimming: 0 bases; J trimming: 5 bases; junction bases outside the gene matches: 7. DNA of the CDR3: TGTGCCAGCTCACCACCGATGTCTAGCGGAGACAATGAGCAGTTCTTC. This encodes CASSPPMSSGDNEQFF. The complete variable domain, with remaining parts taken from reference TRBV18 and TRBJ2-1, reads NAGVMQNPRHLVRRRGQEARLRCSPMKGHSHVYWYRQLPEEGLKFMVYLQKENIIDESGMPKERFSAEFPKEGPSILRIQQVVRGDSAAYFCASSPPMSSGDNEQFFGPGTRLTVL.

J is TRBJ1-1 and V is TRBV4-1; D gene unclear. The germline V gene has CDR1 MGHRA and CDR2 YSYEKL. Trimming cost V 0 bases and J 5 bases, with 13 bases left between them. The CDR3 runs 15 residues. The CDR3 sequence is CASSQDEGPDTEAFF. The CDR3 nucleotides are TGCGCCAGCAGCCAAGATGAGGGCCCGGATACTGAAGCTTTCTTT.

The chain recombines TRBV7-8 with TRBJ2-7; TRBD1 agrees at 8 bases. V shed 5 bases, J shed 2 bases, and the junction held 5 bases outside the gene matches. CDR3 length: 14 residues. Germline CDR1 SGHVS, CDR2 FQNEAQ. The CDR3 region has the DNA TGTGCCAGCAGCAACCGGGACAGGCCCTACGAGCAGTACTTC. Encoded protein: CASSNRDRPYEQYF.

V and J are TRBV14 and TRBJ1-4; 7 nucleotides match TRBD1. CDR3 length: 14 residues. Germline lookup yields CDR1 SGHDN and CDR2 FVKESK. Trimming at V came to 6 bases and at J to 8 bases, leaving 9 bases not matched to a gene. CDR3 amino acids: CASRKTGIEEKLFF. DNA for the CDR3: TGTGCCAGCAGAAAGACAGGGATTGAAGAAAAACTGTTTTTT. Full variable domain (remainder filled in from reference TRBV14 and TRBJ1-4): EAGVTQFPSHSVIEKGQTVTLRCDPISGHDNLYWYRRVMGKEIKFLLHFVKESKQDESGMPNNRFLAERTGGTYSTLKVQPAELEDSGVYFCASRKTGIEEKLFFGSGTQLSVL.

The chain joins TRBV5-1 to TRBJ1-2; TRBD1 matches at 11 bases. V shed 0 bases, J shed 1 base, and the junction held 5 bases outside the gene matches. This CDR3 contains 17 residues. Germline CDR1 reads SGHRS; CDR2 reads YFSETQ. The CDR3 reads CASSLGTGGLFNYGYTF. CDR3 nucleotides: TGCGCCAGCAGCTTGGGGACAGGGGGCCTCTTTAACTATGGCTACACCTTC. The full variable domain, with the rest looked up from reference TRBV5-1 and TRBJ1-2, is KAGVTQTPRYLIKTRGQQVTLSCSPISGHRSVSWYQQTPGQGLQFLFEYFSETQRNKGNFPGRFSGRQFSNSRSEMNVSTLELGDSALYLCASSLGTGGLFNYGYTFGSGTRLTVV.

The chain carries TRBV28 and TRBJ1-1; D gene ambiguous. The V end lost 8 bases, the J end lost 3 bases, and 13 bases lay between the germline ends. CDR1 is MDHEN, CDR2 SYDVKM, per germline. CDR3 size: 13 residues. CDR3 protein: CASGGLGDTEAFF. The DNA of the CDR3 is TGTGCCAGCGGAGGGCTCGGGGACACTGAAGCTTTCTTT.

The rearrangement joins TRBV5-6 to TRBJ2-7; D is possibly TRBD1 (5 bases). V was trimmed by 3 bases and J by 0 bases, leaving 19 bases between them. Per germline, CDR1 SGHDT and CDR2 YYEEEE. This CDR3 is built from 17 residues. The CDR3 region is CASSYMTSGLGSYEQYF. The CDR3 DNA reads TGTGCCAGCAGCTACATGACTTCAGGGTTAGGCTCCTACGAGCAGTACTTC.

This chain joins TRBV7-2 and TRBJ2-3, with 9 bases that match TRBD2. The CDR3 extends over 16 amino acids. CDR1 SGHTA and CDR2 FQGNSA come from the germline V gene. The V and J ends lost 1 base and 1 base, in that order; junction bases with no gene match: 3. CDR3 loop: CASSLVASGGTDTQYF. Here the CDR3 DNA reads TGTGCCAGCAGCTTAGTGGCTAGCGGGGGCACAGATACGCAGTATTTT.

The CDR3 sequence is CASSLSAAEPTDTQYF. The CDR3 bases are TGTGCCAGCAGTTTATCGGCGGCGGAACCCACAGATACGCAGTATTTT. The genes are TRBV27 and TRBJ2-3; D is undetermined. The germline V gene encodes CDR1 MNHEY and CDR2 SMNVEV (reference sequence). The V and J ends lost 0 bases and 2 bases respectively, with 12 bases between them. The CDR3 consists of 16 residues.

The rearrangement joins TRBV19 to TRBJ2-1; D is perhaps TRBD2 (5 bases). The V and J ends lost 1 base and 10 bases respectively, with 17 bases between them. This CDR3 comprises 15 residues. Germline-derived CDR1 and CDR2 are LNHDA and SQIVND (reference sequence). This CDR3 is CASSIGTPILAEQFF. CDR3 bases: TGTGCCAGTAGTATAGGGACTCCAATCCTCGCCGAGCAGTTCTTC. The whole variable domain, remainder taken from reference TRBV19 and TRBJ2-1, is DGGITQSPKYLFRKEGQNVTLSCEQNLNHDAMYWYRQDPGQGLRLIYYSQIVNDFQKGDIAEGYSVSREKKESFPLTVTSAQKNPTAFYLCASSIGTPILAEQFFGPGTRLTVL.

The chain joins TRBV19 to TRBJ2-7, with D possibly TRBD1 on 5 matching bases. V was trimmed by 3 bases and J by 2 bases, leaving 14 bases between them. Germline values: CDR1 LNHDA, CDR2 SQIVND (reference sequence). This CDR3 is built from 15 residues. CDR3 loop: CASSMQGAGPYEQYF. The DNA of the CDR3 is TGTGCCAGTAGTATGCAGGGCGCAGGTCCCTACGAGCAGTACTTC.

This chain connects TRBV12-3 or TRBV12-4 to TRBJ2-1; TRBD1 matches 7 bases. The CDR3 length is 13 residues. Trimming cost V 6 bases and J 3 bases; bases outside gene matches: 2. The CDR3 region is CASRQGDYNEQFF. CDR3 nucleotide sequence: TGTGCCAGCAGGCAGGGGGACTACAATGAGCAGTTCTTC.

The chain recombines TRBV5-8 with TRBJ2-1, with TRBD2 identical over 9 bases. The CDR3 sequence is 17 residues long. Germline V CDR1 and CDR2: SGHTS, YDEGEE. Losses at the gene ends were 4 bases for V and 1 base for J; bases not matched to a gene: 9. The DNA for the CDR3 is TGTGCCAGCAGCCGCAGGGGGACTAGCTATTCCTACAATGAGCAGTTCTTC. It specifies CASSRRGTSYSYNEQFF.

This clone has only one observation. This chain links TRBV20-1 with TRBJ1-2; D remains ambiguous. Deletions cut 0 bases from V and 8 bases from J, with 7 bases between. In germline, CDR1 is DFQATT, CDR2 SNEGSKA (reference sequence). The CDR3 covers 11 residues. As DNA, the CDR3 is TGCAGTGCTAGAGATCTCCCCGGCTACACCTTC. It is translated as CSARDLPGYTF.

The chain is built from TRBV5-1 and TRBJ2-7, with TRBD2 matching over 8 bases. Per germline, CDR1 SGHRS and CDR2 YFSETQ. V was clipped by 1 base and J by 5 bases; unmatched bases: 5. This CDR3 comprises 14 residues. For the CDR3, the DNA is TGCGCCAGCAGCTTGATCGGGGGGGCCGACGAGCAGTACTTC. As protein: CASSLIGGADEQYF. Together with reference TRBV5-1 and TRBJ2-7, the CDR3 gives the full variable domain: KAGVTQTPRYLIKTRGQQVTLSCSPISGHRSVSWYQQTPGQGLQFLFEYFSETQRNKGNFPGRFSGRQFSNSRSEMNVSTLELGDSALYLCASSLIGGADEQYFGPGTRLTVT.

The CDR3 spells CASSPRHHSNQPQHF. The CDR3 DNA reads as TGTGCCAGCAGTCCCCGACATCATAGCAATCAGCCCCAGCATTTT. The chain carries TRBV6-4 and TRBJ1-5, with no clear D. V lost 5 bases and J lost 0, with 11 bases in between. Per germline, CDR1 MRHNA and CDR2 SNTAGT. CDR3 length: 15 residues.

The chain is built from TRBV5-6 and TRBJ1-1; D uncertain. CDR1 is SGHDT and CDR2 is YYEEEE in the germline V gene. The CDR3 totals 15 residues. The V end lost 0 bases, the J end lost 3 bases, and 12 bases lay between the germline ends. CDR3: CASSLGVSLHTEAFF. The CDR3 nucleotides are TGTGCCAGCAGCTTGGGGGTCTCACTACACACTGAAGCTTTCTTT.

The chain combines TRBV6-6 with TRBJ1-5, with D unresolved. Trimming took off 0 bases at V and 6 bases at J, with 3 bases between the two ends. The CDR3 totals 12 residues. The germline gives CDR1 MNHNY, CDR2 SVGAGI (reference sequence). CDR3 bases: TGTGCCAGCAGTTACTCCGGTCAGCCCCAGCATTTT. Its translation: CASSYSGQPQHF.

V is TRBV5-6 and J is TRBJ2-7; weak D call: TRBD1 (6 bases). Between the trimmed V and J ends, which lost 4 bases and 6 bases, there was a span of 17 bases. This CDR3 region has 14 residues. Germline CDR1 reads SGHDT; CDR2 reads YYEEEE. The CDR3 DNA reads TGTGCCAGCAGCGACGGAACAGGGTGGGGCGAGCAGTACTTC. It specifies CASSDGTGWGEQYF.

The V and J genes are TRBV5-4 and TRBJ2-1; TRBD2 aligns across 9 bases. CDR3 size: 13 residues. Germline V gene sequence: CDR1 SGHNT, CDR2 YYREEE (reference sequence). Trimming at V came to 7 bases and at J to 10 bases, leaving 9 bases not matched to a gene. The CDR3 sequence: CASVPTSGGEQFF. CDR3 coding DNA: TGTGCCAGCGTACCGACTAGCGGAGGGGAGCAGTTCTTC.

This chain links TRBV19 with TRBJ2-2, with a tentative D call TRBD2 (5 bases). Germline V gene sequence: CDR1 LNHDA, CDR2 SQIVND (reference sequence). The CDR3 has 14 residues. The ends were cut back, 10 bases at V and 2 bases at J, with 14 bases in the middle. CDR3 DNA: TGTGCCACGCGAACCGGGATCAACACCGGGGAGCTGTTTTTT. This encodes CATRTGINTGELFF.

This clone has just a few counts. J is TRBJ1-4 and V is TRBV9, with 7 positions matching TRBD1. Germline values: CDR1 SGDLS, CDR2 YYNGEE. The junction had 7 bases not matched to a gene; V was cut back by 4 bases and J by 7 bases. CDR3 length: 14 residues. The CDR3 bases are TGTGCCAGCAGCCTTAGACAGGGAAGTGAAAAACTGTTTTTT. Translated: CASSLRQGSEKLFF.